The next 20 T cell receptor beta chains were all read from a single sample in a study of blood T cell repertoires in COVID-19. Sequencing was performed with immunoSEQ multiplex PCR; in TCRdb, only in-frame clones are kept and a portion is missing. The sample gives about 270,000 clones, more than 80% of which show up once; roughly 4% is in the top ten. The sample taken for sequencing was PBMCs or T cells enriched from blood (not recorded which). The receptors shown here come from a woman in her 30s with acute COVID-19.

This clone was observed once. This chain uses TRBV19 with TRBJ1-1; TRBD1 aligns across 7 bases. This CDR3 spans 13 amino acids. Per germline, CDR1 LNHDA and CDR2 SQIVND (reference sequence). The V segment lost 0 bases and the J segment 8 bases; nucleotides outside the gene matches: 3. The CDR3 nucleotides are TGTGCCAGTAGTATAGAGACAGGGCGAGAAGCTTTCTTT. As protein: CASSIETGREAFF.

The chain combines TRBV15 with TRBJ2-7; TRBD2 agrees at 14 bases. Trimming at V came to 0 bases and at J to 5 bases, leaving 3 bases not matched to a gene. Germline CDR1 and CDR2: LNHNV and YYDKDF (reference sequence). CDR3 length: 16 residues. The CDR3 sequence is CATSRDEGLAGDEQYF. The DNA for the CDR3 is TGTGCCACCAGCAGAGATGAGGGACTAGCGGGAGACGAGCAGTACTTC.

The chain combines TRBV6-5 with TRBJ2-1; 7 bases line up with TRBD2. From germline, CDR1 is MNHEY and CDR2 SVGAGI. The CDR3 totals 15 residues. V dropped 0 bases and J dropped 4; count of bases not matched to a gene: 3. The CDR3, as DNA: TGTGCCAGCAGTTACTCGACTAGCAGGTACAATGAGCAGTTCTTC. This sequence encodes CASSYSTSRYNEQFF.

The rearrangement uses TRBV10-3 and TRBJ2-3, with 13 bases that match TRBD2. V lost 9 bases to trimming and J lost 5 bases; unmatched junction nucleotides: 11. CDR1 and CDR2 from the germline V gene are ENHRY and SYGVKD. CDR3 length equals 16 residues. The CDR3 loop reads CAIAAGTSGMIDTQYF. The CDR3, as DNA: TGTGCCATAGCCGCCGGGACTAGCGGGATGATAGATACGCAGTATTTT.

J is TRBJ1-2 and V is TRBV28; 7 nucleotides line up with TRBD1. The V gene end was trimmed by 6 bases and the J gene end by 1 base; junction bases not matched to a gene: 5. Germline CDR1 is MDHEN and CDR2 is SYDVKM. There are 14 residues in the CDR3. CDR3 nucleotide sequence: TGTGCCAGCAGGAAAGGGGGCAATAACTATGGCTACACCTTC. Translating it yields CASRKGGNNYGYTF.

The rearrangement links TRBV13 to TRBJ1-1; D gene unclear. In germline, CDR1 is PRHDT, CDR2 FYEKMQ (reference sequence). The V and J ends lost 1 base and 8 bases respectively, with 8 bases between them. The CDR3 loop spans 12 amino acids. The CDR3: CASSLAGPEAFF. The DNA of the CDR3 is TGTGCCAGCAGCTTAGCAGGCCCCGAAGCTTTCTTT.

V gene TRBV10-3 combines with J gene TRBJ2-3, with D uncertain. Germline CDR1 reads ENHRY; CDR2 reads SYGVKD. V was shortened by 3 bases and J by 0 bases, with 13 bases between the two germline ends. The CDR3 runs 16 residues. As DNA, the CDR3 is TGTGCCATCAGTGATTATGACACCTCTAGCACAGATACGCAGTATTTT. Amino acid sequence: CAISDYDTSSTDTQYF.

This clone was seen only a few times. V and J are TRBV2 and TRBJ2-3, with 8 bases fitting TRBD1. The CDR3 extends over 15 amino acids. Trimming cost V 6 bases and J 2 bases; bases outside gene matches: 7. Per the germline V gene, CDR1 is SNHLY and CDR2 is FYNNEI. CDR3 nucleotides: TGTGCCAGCAGCGCACGGACAGGGCCCACAGATACGCAGTATTTT. This encodes CASSARTGPTDTQYF.

This sequence joins TRBV7-3 and TRBJ2-2; a possible D gene is TRBD1 (5 bases). The CDR3 is 17 amino acids. V was trimmed by 2 bases and J by 4 bases, leaving 17 bases between them. Germline assignment: CDR1 SGHTA and CDR2 FQGTGA. CDR3: CASSLLGLGSGTGELFF. The CDR3 DNA reads TGTGCCAGCAGCTTACTGGGGCTAGGATCGGGCACCGGGGAGCTGTTTTTT.

The chain employs TRBV6-2 or TRBV6-3 and TRBJ1-5, with TRBD1 matching over 8 bases. The junction had 3 bases not matched to a gene; V was cut back by 2 bases and J by 6 bases. CDR1 MNHEY and CDR2 SVGEGT come from the germline V gene. The CDR3 runs 14 residues. The CDR3 region is CASSYGTGLQPQHF. CDR3 sequence (DNA): TGTGCCAGCAGTTACGGGACAGGACTTCAGCCCCAGCATTTT.

This clone appeared a single time. The V and J genes are TRBV28 and TRBJ2-6; possibly TRBD2 for D (5 bases). The CDR3 runs 16 residues. V lost 6 bases and J lost 1, with 13 bases in between. The germline V gene encodes CDR1 MDHEN and CDR2 SYDVKM. DNA of the CDR3: TGTGCCAGCAGAGTTCGGGAAGGATCTGGGGCCAACGTCCTGACTTTC. The encoded protein is CASRVREGSGANVLTF.

This clone was counted at least ten times. This chain uses TRBV6-5 with TRBJ2-7; a possible D gene is TRBD1 (6 bases). There are 15 residues in the CDR3. Looked up from germline, CDR1 is MNHEY and CDR2 is SVGAGI. The V end was cut by 2 bases, the J end by 4 bases, with 15 bases between. The chain's CDR3 is CASSYVQGKRYEQYF. CDR3 bases: TGTGCCAGCAGTTACGTTCAGGGGAAGAGATACGAGCAGTACTTC.

The chain carries TRBV27 and TRBJ1-6, with TRBD1 matching 7 bases. The CDR3 spans 18 residues. CDR1 MNHEY and CDR2 SMNVEV come from the germline V gene (reference sequence). The J segment lost 0 bases and the V segment lost 9 bases, leaving 14 bases of the junction unmatched. The CDR3 DNA sequence: TGTGCCAGTTTAAGGGGGACTGCAGGGGGCTCCTATAATTCACCCCTCCACTTT. This encodes CASLRGTAGGSYNSPLHF.

V is TRBV9 and J is TRBJ2-3; TRBD2 agrees at 13 bases. The CDR3 contains 20 residues. Germline CDR1 is SGDLS and CDR2 is YYNGEE. J lost 2 bases, V lost 3 bases, and 15 bases had no gene match. CDR3 in amino acids: CASSGPGLAGPRETTDTQYF. CDR3 DNA sequence: TGTGCCAGCAGCGGACCGGGACTAGCGGGACCCAGGGAGACCACAGATACGCAGTATTTT.

The chain joins TRBV5-1 to TRBJ2-3, with TRBD1 matching over 10 bases. The CDR3 covers 15 residues. Germline trimming cut 4 bases from V and 2 bases from J; bases unmatched to any gene: 4. Germline V CDR1 and CDR2: SGHRS, YFSETQ. CDR3 sequence (DNA): TGCGCCAGCAGCCTGGGACAGGGGATCACAGATACGCAGTATTTT. The encoded protein is CASSLGQGITDTQYF.

Details on this clone: This sample includes further DNA sequences coding for the same CDR3. This chain connects TRBV4-1 to TRBJ2-7; no definite D call. The CDR3 runs to 12 residues. Germline-derived CDR1 and CDR2 are MGHRA and YSYEKL. Trimming cost V 1 base and J 3 bases, with 4 bases left between them. CDR3 protein: CASSQAGYEQYF. The CDR3 DNA reads TGCGCCAGCAGCCAAGCGGGCTACGAGCAGTACTTC.

The rearrangement links TRBV28 to TRBJ1-2; the D gene is possibly TRBD1 (6 bases). Trimming pared 3 bases from V and 8 bases from J, leaving 19 bases between. Per germline, CDR1 MDHEN and CDR2 SYDVKM. The CDR3 runs 15 residues. The CDR3: CASSFSSGGGGGYTF. CDR3 bases: TGTGCCAGCAGTTTCTCTTCGGGGGGCGGAGGAGGCTACACCTTC.

The V and J genes are TRBV4-1 and TRBJ1-1; tentative D call: TRBD1 (6 bases). There are 16 residues in the CDR3. Trimming shortened V by 0 bases and J by 3 bases, and 14 bases separated the two germline ends. The germline V gene encodes CDR1 MGHRA and CDR2 YSYEKL. The CDR3 sequence is CASSQDSTGSDTEAFF. The CDR3 DNA reads as TGCGCCAGCAGCCAAGATAGCACAGGGTCGGACACTGAAGCTTTCTTT.

The CDR3 coding sequence is TGCGCCAGCAGCCAAGAAAATTTTGTTGGCCAGGGGGGTCAGCCCCAGCATTTT. As protein: CASSQENFVGQGGQPQHF. The rearrangement uses TRBV4-1 and TRBJ1-5; the match to TRBD1 covers 7 bases. Germline V lookup: CDR1 MGHRA, CDR2 YSYEKL. The CDR3 length is 18 residues. After removal of 0 bases from V and 6 bases from J, the junction contained 14 bases not matched to a gene.

The chain links TRBV5-1 to TRBJ1-4; D possibly corresponds to TRBD1 (6 bases). The CDR3 has 15 residues. V lost 2 bases and J lost 3, with 11 bases in between. Germline V gives CDR1 SGHRS, CDR2 YFSETQ. CDR3 amino acids: CASSLDRSSNEKLFF. The CDR3 coding sequence is TGCGCCAGCAGCTTAGACAGGTCGTCTAATGAAAAACTGTTTTTT.